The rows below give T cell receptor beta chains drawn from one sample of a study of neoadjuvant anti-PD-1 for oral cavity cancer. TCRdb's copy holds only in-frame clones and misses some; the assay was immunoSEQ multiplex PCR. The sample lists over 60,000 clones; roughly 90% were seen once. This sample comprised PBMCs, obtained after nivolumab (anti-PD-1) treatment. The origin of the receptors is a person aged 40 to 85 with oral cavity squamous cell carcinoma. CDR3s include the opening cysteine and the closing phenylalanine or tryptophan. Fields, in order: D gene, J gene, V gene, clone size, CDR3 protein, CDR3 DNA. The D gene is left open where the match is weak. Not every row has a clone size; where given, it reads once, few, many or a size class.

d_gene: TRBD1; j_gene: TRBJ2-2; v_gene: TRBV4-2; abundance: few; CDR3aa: CASSPTPGQGPGELFF; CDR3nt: TGTGCCAGCAGCCCCACACCGGGACAGGGACCCGGGGAGCTGTTTTTT
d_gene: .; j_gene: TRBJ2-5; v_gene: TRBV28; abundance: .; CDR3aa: CASSPVGRQQETQYF; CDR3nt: TGTGCCAGCAGTCCGGTTGGACGGCAACAAGAGACCCAGTACTTC
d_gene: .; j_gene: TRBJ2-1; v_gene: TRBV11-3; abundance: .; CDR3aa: CASSPAWGSTPYNEQFF; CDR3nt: TGTGCCAGCAGCCCCGCGTGGGGTTCGACCCCCTACAATGAGCAGTTCTTC
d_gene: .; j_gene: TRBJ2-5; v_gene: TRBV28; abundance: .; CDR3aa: CASNPAGGLGETQYF; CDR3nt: TGTGCCAGCAACCCTGCCGGGGGTTTGGGAGAGACCCAGTACTTC
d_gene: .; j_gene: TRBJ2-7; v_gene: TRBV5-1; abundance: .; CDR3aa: CASSPDGEHEQYF; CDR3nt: TGCGCCAGCAGCCCGGATGGGGAGCACGAGCAGTACTTC
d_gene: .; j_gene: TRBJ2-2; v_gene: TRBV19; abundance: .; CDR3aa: CASSERYTDTGELFF; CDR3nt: TGTGCCAGTAGCGAGAGGTATACGGACACCGGGGAGCTGTTTTTT
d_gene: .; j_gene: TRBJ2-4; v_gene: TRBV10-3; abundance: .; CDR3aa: CAISESETNIQYF; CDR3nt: TGTGCCATCAGTGAGTCGGAGACGAACATTCAGTACTTC
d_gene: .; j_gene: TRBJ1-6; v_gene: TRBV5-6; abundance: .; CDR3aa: CASSLSMGYNSPLHF; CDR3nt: TGTGCCAGCAGCTTGAGCATGGGATATAATTCACCCCTCCACTTT
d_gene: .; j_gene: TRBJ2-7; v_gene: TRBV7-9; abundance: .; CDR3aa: CASSLVWREQYF; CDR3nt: TGTGCCAGCAGCTTAGTTTGGCGCGAGCAGTACTTC
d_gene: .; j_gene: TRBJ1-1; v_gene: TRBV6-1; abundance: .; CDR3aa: CASSEVAGRYTEAFF; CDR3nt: TGTGCCAGCAGTGAAGTGGCAGGAAGGTACACTGAAGCTTTCTTT
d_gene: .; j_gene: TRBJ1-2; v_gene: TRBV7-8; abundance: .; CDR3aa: CASSLKRTAPNNYGYTF; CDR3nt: TGTGCCAGCAGCTTAAAGAGGACAGCTCCTAACAACTATGGCTACACCTTC
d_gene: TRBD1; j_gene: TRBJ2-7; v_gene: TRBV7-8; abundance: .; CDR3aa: CASSSYRGRYEQYF; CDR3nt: TGTGCCAGCAGCTCTTACAGGGGGCGGTACGAGCAGTACTTC
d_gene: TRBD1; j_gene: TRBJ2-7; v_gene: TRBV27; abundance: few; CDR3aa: CASSVGTEAYEQYF; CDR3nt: TGTGCCAGCAGTGTCGGGACAGAAGCCTACGAGCAGTACTTC
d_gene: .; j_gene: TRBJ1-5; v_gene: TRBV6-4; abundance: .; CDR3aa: CASSARPGQPQHF; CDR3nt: TGTGCCAGCAGTGCGAGGCCCGGGCAGCCCCAGCATTTT
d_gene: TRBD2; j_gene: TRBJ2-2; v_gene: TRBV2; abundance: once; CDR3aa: CASSDRSGEGGELFF; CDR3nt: TGTGCCAGCAGTGATAGGAGCGGGGAGGGCGGGGAGCTGTTTTTT
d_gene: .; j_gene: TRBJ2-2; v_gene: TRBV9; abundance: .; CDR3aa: CASSVRGDLATGELFF; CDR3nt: TGTGCCAGCAGCGTAAGGGGGGACCTTGCCACCGGGGAGCTGTTTTTT
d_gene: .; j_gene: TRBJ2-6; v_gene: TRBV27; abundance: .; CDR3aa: CASSLSARRGANVLTF; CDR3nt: TGTGCCAGCAGTTTATCAGCCAGGAGGGGGGCCAACGTCCTGACTTTC
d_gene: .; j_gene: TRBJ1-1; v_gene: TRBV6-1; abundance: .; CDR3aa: CASIPTADRKAFF; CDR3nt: TGTGCCAGCATTCCCACGGCAGATCGGAAAGCTTTCTTT
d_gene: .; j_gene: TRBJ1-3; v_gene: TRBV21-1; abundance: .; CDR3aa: CASSKVDTSGNTIYF; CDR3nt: TGTGCCAGCAGCAAAGTCGACACCTCTGGAAACACCATATATTTT
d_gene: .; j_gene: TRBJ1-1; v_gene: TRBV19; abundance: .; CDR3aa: CASTSLGRNTEAFF; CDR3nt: TGTGCCAGTACCTCCCTAGGGAGGAACACTGAAGCTTTCTTT
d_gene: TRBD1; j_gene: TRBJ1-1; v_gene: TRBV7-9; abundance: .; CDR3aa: CASSLDGYRGRRGTEAFF; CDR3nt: TGTGCCAGCAGCTTAGACGGATACAGGGGCCGCCGGGGAACTGAAGCTTTCTTT
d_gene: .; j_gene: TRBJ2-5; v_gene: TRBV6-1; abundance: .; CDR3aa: CASSEGVGAQETQYF; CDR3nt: TGTGCCAGCAGTGAGGGAGTCGGGGCACAAGAGACCCAGTACTTC
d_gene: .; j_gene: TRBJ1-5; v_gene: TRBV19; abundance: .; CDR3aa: CASSISGKSNQPQHF; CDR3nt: TGTGCCAGTAGTATTTCCGGCAAGAGCAATCAGCCCCAGCATTTT
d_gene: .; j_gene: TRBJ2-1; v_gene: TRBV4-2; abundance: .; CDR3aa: CASNLGLLYNEQFF; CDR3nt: TGTGCCAGCAACCTCGGACTTCTGTACAATGAGCAGTTCTTC
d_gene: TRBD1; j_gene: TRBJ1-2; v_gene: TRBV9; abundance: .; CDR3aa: CASSADRGWGYTF; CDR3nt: TGTGCCAGCAGCGCCGACAGGGGGTGGGGCTACACCTTC
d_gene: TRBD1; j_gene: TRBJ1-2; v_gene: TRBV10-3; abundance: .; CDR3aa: CAIRLRTGAGYTF; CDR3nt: TGTGCCATCAGACTAAGGACAGGGGCGGGCTACACCTTC
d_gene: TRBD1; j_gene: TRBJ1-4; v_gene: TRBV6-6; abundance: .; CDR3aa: CASKDRASEELFF; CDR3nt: TGTGCCAGCAAGGACAGGGCGTCTGAAGAACTGTTTTTT
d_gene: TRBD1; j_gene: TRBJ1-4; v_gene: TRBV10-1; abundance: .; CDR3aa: CASSLNTGAAMGKLFF; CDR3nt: TGCGCCAGCAGCCTTAATACAGGGGCCGCCATGGGGAAACTGTTTTTT
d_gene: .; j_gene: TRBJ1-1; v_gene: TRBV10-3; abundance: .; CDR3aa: CAISGVSVVSEAFF; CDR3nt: TGTGCCATCAGTGGCGTTTCCGTCGTTAGTGAAGCTTTCTTT
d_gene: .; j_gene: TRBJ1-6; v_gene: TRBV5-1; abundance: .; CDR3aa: CASRTEGLGNSPLHF; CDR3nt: TGCGCCAGCAGGACGGAAGGGTTGGGCAATTCACCCCTCCACTTT
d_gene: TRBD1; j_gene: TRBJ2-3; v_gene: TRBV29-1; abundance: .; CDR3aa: CSVGLQGVSDTQYF; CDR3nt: TGCAGCGTTGGACTACAGGGGGTGTCAGATACGCAGTATTTT
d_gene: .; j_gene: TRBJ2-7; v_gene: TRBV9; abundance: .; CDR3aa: CASSVAGEHYEQYF; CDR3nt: TGTGCCAGCAGCGTAGCGGGGGAGCACTACGAGCAGTACTTC
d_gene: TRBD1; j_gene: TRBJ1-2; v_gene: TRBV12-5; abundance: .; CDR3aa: CASRVTGTNYGYTF; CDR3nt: TGTGCTAGTAGAGTGACAGGGACGAACTATGGCTACACCTTC
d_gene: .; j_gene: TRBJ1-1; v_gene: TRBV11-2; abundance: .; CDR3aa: CASSLRHTEAFF; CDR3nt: TGTGCCAGCAGCTTAAGGCACACTGAAGCTTTCTTT
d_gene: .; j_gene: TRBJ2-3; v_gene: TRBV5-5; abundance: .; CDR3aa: CASGTIGELTDTQYF; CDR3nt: TGTGCCAGCGGCACCATAGGGGAACTCACAGATACGCAGTATTTT
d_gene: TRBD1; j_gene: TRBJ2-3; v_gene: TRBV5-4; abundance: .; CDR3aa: CASSWGQASTDTQYF; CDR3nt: TGTGCCAGCAGCTGGGGACAGGCTAGCACAGATACGCAGTATTTT
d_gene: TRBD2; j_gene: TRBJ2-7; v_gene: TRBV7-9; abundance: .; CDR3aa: CASSAPSGGIYEQYF; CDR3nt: TGTGCCAGCAGCGCCCCTAGCGGGGGGATCTACGAGCAGTACTTC
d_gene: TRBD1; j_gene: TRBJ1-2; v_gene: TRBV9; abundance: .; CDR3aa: CASSSGTGGASVYGYTF; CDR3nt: TGTGCCAGCAGCTCAGGGACAGGGGGCGCCTCTGTCTATGGCTACACCTTC
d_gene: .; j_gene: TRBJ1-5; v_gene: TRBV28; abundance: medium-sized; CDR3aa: CASSPPSDTAPQHF; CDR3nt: TGTGCCAGCAGCCCGCCCTCGGACACGGCGCCCCAGCATTTT